The 10 T cell receptor beta chains below come from one sample, sequenced in a study of breast tumors, draining lymph nodes, adjacent tissues. Breast cancer patients provided tissue from their axillary draining lymph nodes. TCRdb itself ran the multiplex PCR reads through MiXCR, one entry per CDR3 protein. The sample yields more than 250,000 distinct CDR3 sequences, more than 30% seen once. Sequencing was done on a sample of axillary lymph node tissue. These receptors originate from a female donor with breast cancer. Some clones in this sample may be carry-over from other donors' samples.

This clonotype showed up many times. V usage is TRBV20-1 and J usage is TRBJ2-1; the D is unclear. The CDR3 loop spans 16 amino acids. The germline V gene has CDR1 DFQATT and CDR2 SNEGSKA (reference sequence). The V end was cut by 2 bases, the J end by 4 bases, with 18 bases between. CDR3 DNA sequence: TGCAGTGCTAGACGCCTTTCTGGTGGCTCTTACAATGAGCAGTTCTTC. This gives the protein CSARRLSGGSYNEQFF.

This chain links TRBV19 with TRBJ2-3, with D possibly being TRBD2 (6 bases). The CDR3 runs to 15 residues. Germline V gene lookup returns CDR1 LNHDA and CDR2 SQIVND (reference sequence). V lost 5 bases to trimming and J lost 2 bases, with 14 bases between them. The DNA for the CDR3 is TGTGCCAGTAGTTCCCGGGAGTTTCACACAGATACGCAGTATTTT. Amino acid sequence: CASSSREFHTDTQYF.

This clonotype occurred many times. CDR3 amino acids: CATSDLAGTGQFF. CDR3 DNA sequence: TGTGCCACCAGTGATTTGGCCGGGACCGGGCAGTTCTTC. This chain joins TRBV24-1 and TRBJ2-1; either TRBD1 or TRBD2 may supply D (5 bases each). The CDR3 totals 13 residues. Trimming pared 0 bases from V and 12 bases from J, leaving 11 bases between. Germline values: CDR1 KGHDR, CDR2 SFDVKD.

This clonotype was found many times. The chain uses TRBV10-3 and TRBJ1-6; a weak D match, TRBD1 (5 bases). The V and J ends lost 6 bases and 0 bases respectively, with 12 bases between them. Germline CDR1 ENHRY, CDR2 SYGVKD. This CDR3 has 16 residues. The CDR3 loop reads CAISTGGGSYNSPLHF. The CDR3 region has the DNA TGTGCCATCAGCACCGGGGGGGGCTCCTATAATTCACCCCTCCACTTT.

This clonotype was seen repeatedly, ten times or more. This rearrangement joins TRBV12-3 or TRBV12-4 to TRBJ2-7; D possibly uses TRBD1 or TRBD2 (5 bases each). V was shortened by 6 bases and J by 0 bases, with 12 bases between the two germline ends. The CDR3 length is 14 residues. CDR3 in DNA: TGTGCCAGCAGCGCCTTCGGGACCTCCTACGAGCAGTACTTC. The encoded protein is CASSAFGTSYEQYF.

This clonotype has only one observation. Given a much more abundant clone one base away, this may be a read error. The rearrangement joins TRBV19 to TRBJ2-7; perhaps D is TRBD1 or TRBD2 (5 bases each). The CDR3 has 16 residues. From germline, CDR1 is LNHDA and CDR2 SQIVND (reference sequence). Trimming removed 5 bases from V and 2 bases from J, with 19 bases in between. DNA of the CDR3: TGTGCCAGTAGTCCCCCGGGACCAGAGATCCCCTACGAGCAGTACTTC. As protein: CASSPPGPEIPYEQYF.

As for this clonotype: Just one base apart from a much larger clone, this may be a read error. The chain has TRBV19 and TRBJ2-1; TRBD2 agrees at 8 bases. The CDR3 is 17 residues long. Per the germline V gene, CDR1 is LNHDA and CDR2 is SQIVND (reference sequence). This CDR3 reads CASSISHITGGGNEQSF. In DNA form, the CDR3 reads TGTGCCAGTAGTATAAGCCACATTACGGGAGGGGGTAATGAGCAGTCCTTC.

Of note for this clonotype: This could be a read error, since a much larger clone is one nucleotide away. The CDR3 spells CASGQDGRDTQYF. CDR3 sequence (DNA): TGTGCCAGCGGCCAAGATGGAAGAGATACGCAGTATTTT. The genes are TRBV2 and TRBJ2-3, with D hard to call. The germline gives CDR1 SNHLY, CDR2 FYNNEI. Trimming stripped 8 bases from V and 5 bases from J, with 14 bases between. This CDR3 contains 13 residues.

The sample holds many counts of this clonotype. The rearrangement uses TRBV27 and TRBJ2-1; 7 nucleotides match TRBD1. This CDR3 is 14 amino acids long. CDR1 is MNHEY and CDR2 is SMNVEV in the germline V gene (reference sequence). Germline trimming cut 11 bases from V and 7 bases from J; bases unmatched to any gene: 14. CDR3 DNA: TGTGCCTCCACGAGAGGGACAGCCCAGAATGAGCAGTTCTTC. Encoded protein: CASTRGTAQNEQFF.

About this clonotype itself: The final CDR3 position lacks the conserved phenylalanine or tryptophan, pointing to a likely read error. The genes are TRBV24-1 and TRBJ2-6; TRBD2 matches 7 bases. V trimming: 1 base; J trimming: 2 bases; junction bases outside the gene matches: 7. There are 18 residues in the CDR3. Germline CDR1 reads KGHDR; CDR2 reads SFDVKD. This chain's CDR3 is CATSDFNTGGAGANVLTS. The CDR3 region has the DNA TGTGCCACCAGTGATTTTAATACGGGGGGTGCTGGGGCCAACGTCCTGACTTCC.